This T cell receptor beta chain was documented in a study of blood T cell repertoires in COVID-19. Study at large: Samples came from the United States, Italy and Spain, spanning acute and convalescent COVID-19.

Repertoires were generated with immunoSEQ multiplex PCR, while TCRdb's copy carries only in-frame clones and drops some. The sample has over 120,000 clones, 60% to 80% seen once; the top ten hold 2.5% to 3%. The V gene's germline CDR1 is LNHDA and CDR2 SQIVND (reference sequence). The V end lost 7 bases, the J end lost 3 bases, and 10 bases lay between the germline ends. CDR3 length equals 13 residues. Participant-reported clinical history was the basis for cohort assignment. The specimen sequenced was PBMCs or T cells enriched from blood (not recorded which). The TCR sequence derives from a woman in her forties or fifties who had recovered from COVID-19. V gene TRBV19 combines with J gene TRBJ2-1; possibly TRBD1 for D (6 bases). In DNA, the CDR3 is TGTGCCAGTACCCCGGACAGCTACAATGAGCAGTTCTTC. This codes for CASTPDSYNEQFF.